What follows is one TCR beta chain and its context. The target antigen is unknown. The CDR3 covers 15 residues. Germline V CDR1 and CDR2: SGHTA, FQGTGA. V lost 3 bases, J lost 4 bases, and 8 bases stayed unmatched. Profiling relied on immunoSEQ multiplex PCR, and the TCRdb table lists in-frame clones only, not all of them. The sample comprises roughly 120,000 clones, 80% to 95% of which are singletons, and under 0.85% rests with the top ten. This entry comes from a study of OX40 agonist ivuxolimab in advanced cancers. Study-wide results and caveats: Also showing low normalized T-cell clonal expansion were some of the nonresponders.

The sequenced sample was CD4+ or CD8+ T cells sorted from blood, obtained in a trial of the OX40 agonist ivuxolimab. This TCR derives from an adult with an advanced solid tumor such as melanoma, head and neck, liver or kidney cancer. The gene calls are TRBV7-3 and TRBJ2-5; 7 bases map to TRBD2. This CDR3 reads CASSLSGGRGETQYF. The DNA of the CDR3 is TGTGCCAGCAGCTTGTCCGGGGGGAGAGGAGAGACCCAGTACTTC.